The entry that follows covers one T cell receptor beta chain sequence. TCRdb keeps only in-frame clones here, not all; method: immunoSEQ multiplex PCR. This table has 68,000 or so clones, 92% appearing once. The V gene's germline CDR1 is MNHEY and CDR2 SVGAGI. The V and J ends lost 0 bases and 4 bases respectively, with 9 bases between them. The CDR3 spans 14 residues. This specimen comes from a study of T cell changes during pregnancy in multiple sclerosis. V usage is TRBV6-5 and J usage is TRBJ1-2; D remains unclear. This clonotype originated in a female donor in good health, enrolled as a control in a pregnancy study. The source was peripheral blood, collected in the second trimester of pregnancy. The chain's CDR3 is CASSYSRGSYGYTF. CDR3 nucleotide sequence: TGTGCCAGCAGTTACTCGAGAGGTAGCTATGGCTACACCTTC.